Detailed here is one T cell receptor (beta chain). This specimen comes from a study of shared clonotypes between healthy human individuals. Method: immunoSEQ multiplex PCR; TCRdb's copy keeps in-frame clones and lacks some. The table shows millions of clones, with over 85% occurring only once. The V end lost 4 bases, the J end lost 3 bases, and 16 bases lay between the germline ends. CDR3 length: 15 residues. CDR1 MNHEY and CDR2 SVGAGI come from the germline V gene. The V and J genes are TRBV6-5 and TRBJ2-7; maybe TRBD1 (6 bases). The sequence was collected from a man aged 18 to 30 in good health. The specimen sequenced was naive CD4+ T cells sorted from blood. Documented subset: CD45RA+ positively selected. The DNA for the CDR3 is TGTGCCAGCAGTTCAGGGGAAAACAGGGACTACGAGCAGTACTTC. This sequence encodes CASSSGENRDYEQYF.